The rows below give T cell receptor beta chains drawn from one sample of a study of T cell responses to AZD1222 COVID-19 vaccine. Assay used: immunoSEQ multiplex PCR; TCRdb lists only in-frame clones, some missing. The repertoire holds just under 35,000 clones, 85% to 90% seen once, with 11% in the top ten. This specimen consisted of peripheral blood, obtained 28 days after the second AZD1222 dose. These receptors were obtained from an adult who received the AZD1222 COVID-19 vaccine. Both conserved end residues are part of each CDR3. The D gene is left open where the match is weak.

14,TRBJ1-2,TRBD1,TRBV6-5,CAIRSRGQVGDYTF,TGTGCCATCAGAAGTAGGGGACAGGTGGGGGACTACACCTTC
13,TRBJ1-2,TRBD1,TRBV30,CAWTKTGVNGYTF,TGTGCCTGGACTAAGACAGGGGTGAATGGCTACACCTTC
14,TRBJ2-3,TRBD2,TRBV28,CATFGGAGADTQYF,TGTGCCACCTTCGGGGGGGCTGGGGCAGATACGCAGTATTTT
16,TRBJ1-1,NA,TRBV3-1/TRBV3-2,CASSQWGAGYNTEAFF,TGTGCCAGCAGCCAATGGGGGGCAGGGTATAACACTGAAGCTTTCTTT
15,TRBJ2-2,NA,TRBV6-1,CASSEISSPAGELFF,TGTGCCAGCAGTGAAATATCTAGCCCGGCCGGGGAGCTGTTTTTT
12,TRBJ1-2,NA,TRBV12-3/TRBV12-4,CASRVGLSGYTF,TGTGCCAGCAGAGTGGGACTTTCTGGCTACACCTTC
16,TRBJ1-1,NA,TRBV5-1,CASSLGVGRLNTEAFF,TGCGCCAGCAGCTTGGGGGTCGGCAGGTTGAACACTGAAGCTTTCTTT
13,TRBJ2-3,NA,TRBV5-6,CASRTMGEDTQYF,TGTGCCAGCAGAACGATGGGAGAAGATACGCAGTATTTT
13,TRBJ1-3,NA,TRBV5-6,CASSVDRGNTIYF,TGTGCCAGCAGCGTCGACAGAGGAAACACCATATATTTT
12,TRBJ2-3,NA,TRBV12-3/TRBV12-4,CASSRASVTQYF,TGTGCCAGCAGTCGGGCTTCTGTTACGCAGTATTTT
15,TRBJ1-1,NA,TRBV5-1,CASSLGPGGGTEAFF,TGCGCCAGCAGCTTGGGACCCGGAGGGGGCACTGAAGCTTTCTTT
15,TRBJ2-7,TRBD2,TRBV28,CASRPPGLAGEAQYF,TGTGCCAGCAGGCCTCCGGGACTAGCGGGAGAAGCCCAGTACTTC
16,TRBJ1-2,TRBD1,TRBV4-2,CAYRRGDRGHDYGYTF,TGTGCATACAGGAGGGGGGACAGGGGGCACGACTATGGCTACACCTTC
18,TRBJ2-3,TRBD2,TRBV5-1,CASSFKGLAGTSTDTQYF,TGCGCCAGCAGCTTCAAGGGACTAGCGGGAACTAGCACAGATACGCAGTATTTT
16,TRBJ2-7,TRBD2,TRBV7-2,CASSLAHQAGGGEQYF,TGTGCCAGCAGCTTAGCGCATCAAGCGGGGGGCGGCGAGCAGTACTTC
15,TRBJ1-3,NA,TRBV5-1,CASSIGSGSGNTIYF,TGCGCCAGCAGCATAGGGTCAGGGTCTGGAAACACCATATATTTT
16,TRBJ1-4,NA,TRBV11-2,CASSLNPGVPEEKLFF,TGTGCCAGCAGCTTAAACCCGGGAGTTCCCGAGGAAAAACTGTTTTTT
18,TRBJ1-4,NA,TRBV25-1,CASSDHTGSPLNLEKLFF,TGTGCCAGCAGTGATCATACAGGGTCCCCCTTGAACCTTGAAAAACTGTTTTTT
15,TRBJ1-4,NA,TRBV5-5,CASSPRTGVNEKLFF,TGTGCCAGCAGCCCCCGGACTGGAGTTAATGAAAAACTGTTTTTT
11,TRBJ1-2,NA,TRBV28,CASSFVGGYTF,TGTGCCAGCAGTTTTGTCGGCGGCTACACCTTC